The clone carrying this TCR beta chain appeared a single time. Germline V gene sequence: CDR1 SGDLS, CDR2 YYNGEE. The CDR3 is 12 amino acids. V dropped 1 base and J dropped 7 bases, with 8 bases sitting between them. The sample belongs to a study of blood T cell repertoires in COVID-19. Libraries were prepared by immunoSEQ multiplex PCR; TCRdb keeps only in-frame clonotypes and omits some of them. The sample includes some 110,000 clones, 65% to 80% of them seen just once. The TCR originated in a man aged 45-65 years with acute or convalescent COVID-19. The chain uses TRBV9 and TRBJ1-2; D is undetermined. The source material was peripheral blood. The CDR3 DNA reads TGTGCCAGCAGCGTAACGGAGGGTGGCTACACCTTC. This encodes CASSVTEGGYTF.